This is a list of T cell receptor beta chains from one sample in a study of Ad26.COV2.S vaccination and SARS-CoV-2 variants. Data came from immunoSEQ multiplex PCR; TCRdb stores just in-frame clones and leaves some out. The table lists around 320,000 clones, around four fifths of them singletons. Sequenced here: peripheral blood, sampled in a trial of Ad26.COV2.S vaccine versus placebo. The receptors here all came from a person aged 18-65 years who received the Ad26.COV2.S COVID-19 vaccine or a placebo. CDR3s include the opening cysteine and the closing phenylalanine or tryptophan. D genes are given only for firm matches. Clone sizes are given selectively: once, few, many, or a class where the clone is expanded.

cdr3_aa cdr3_nt v_call d_call clone_size j_call
CASSVTSGVETQYF TGTGCCAGCAGCGTTACTAGCGGGGTTGAGACCCAGTACTTC TRBV7-3 TRBD2 NA TRBJ2-5
CASSPTTNYGYTF TGCGCCAGCAGCCCGACAACTAACTATGGCTACACCTTC TRBV5-1 NA few TRBJ1-2
CASSLLRAGDLNYGYTF TGTGCCAGCAGCTTACTTAGGGCAGGGGATCTTAACTATGGCTACACCTTC TRBV7-8 NA NA TRBJ1-2
CASSPGQGAKVEQFF TGCGCCAGCAGCCCCGGACAGGGGGCGAAAGTTGAGCAGTTCTTC TRBV5-1 TRBD1 NA TRBJ2-1
CASSEAQGGELFF TGTGCCAGCAGTGAAGCGCAAGGGGGGGAACTGTTTTTT TRBV2 NA NA TRBJ1-4
CASMAGWDYGYTF TGTGCCAGCATGGCAGGGTGGGACTATGGCTACACCTTC TRBV28 NA few TRBJ1-2
CASSLARGNTIYF TGTGCCAGCAGCTTAGCGCGTGGAAACACCATATATTTT TRBV7-6 NA NA TRBJ1-3
CASSLRTGGTQYF TGTGCCAGCAGCCTCCGGACAGGCGGGACCCAGTACTTC TRBV5-5 TRBD1 NA TRBJ2-5
CASSLGLDREQYF TGTGCCAGCAGCTTAGGCCTAGACAGAGAGCAGTACTTC TRBV11-2 NA NA TRBJ2-7
CASSPGRNNSPLHF TGTGCCAGCTCACCAGGCAGAAATAATTCACCCCTCCACTTT TRBV18 NA NA TRBJ1-6
CASSLVSGQNTDTQYF TGTGCCAGCAGCTTGGTTTCCGGACAGAACACAGATACGCAGTATTTT TRBV5-4 NA few TRBJ2-3
CASSDRTAMNTEAFF TGTGCCAGCAGCGACCGGACGGCTATGAACACTGAAGCTTTCTTT TRBV11-3 NA NA TRBJ1-1
CATRDGSNQPQHF TGTGCCACCAGAGACGGGAGCAATCAGCCCCAGCATTTT TRBV6-5 NA NA TRBJ1-5
CASSDGTTGGADTQYF TGTGCCAGCAGTGATGGGACTACAGGAGGGGCAGATACGCAGTATTTT TRBV25-1 TRBD2 NA TRBJ2-3
CASSLGRSEKLFF TGTGCCAGCAGCTTAGGGCGGTCGGAAAAACTGTTTTTT TRBV11-2 NA few TRBJ1-4
CASSHRLLGVNTEAFF TGTGCCAGCAGCCATCGTCTTTTGGGGGTGAACACTGAAGCTTTCTTT TRBV5-8 NA many TRBJ1-1
CASSPGGWAEAFF TGTGCCAGCAGCCCAGGGGGTTGGGCTGAAGCTTTCTTT TRBV11-2 TRBD1 once TRBJ1-1
CASSPFGGHGYTF TGTGCCAGCAGTCCCTTCGGGGGGCACGGCTACACCTTC TRBV7-3 NA NA TRBJ1-2
CASSVNQETQYF TGTGCCAGCAGTGTTAACCAAGAGACCCAGTACTTC TRBV28 NA NA TRBJ2-5
CASSVAGKTDTQYF TGTGCCAGCAGCGTAGCCGGGAAGACAGATACGCAGTATTTT TRBV9 NA NA TRBJ2-3
CASMGEYQPQHF TGTGCCAGCATGGGGGAATATCAGCCCCAGCATTTT TRBV2 NA NA TRBJ1-5
CASRQSAEAFF TGTGCCAGCAGACAGTCAGCCGAAGCTTTCTTT TRBV7-9 NA once TRBJ1-1
CASSLRAGWSDTQYF TGTGCCAGCAGCTTACGGGCGGGGTGGTCAGATACGCAGTATTTT TRBV7-9 NA NA TRBJ2-3
CASSPRTGSSYEQYF TGTGCCAGTAGTCCCCGGACGGGGAGCTCCTACGAGCAGTACTTC TRBV19 NA NA TRBJ2-7
CASSLLSGGNTDTQYF TGTGCCAGCAGCTTACTGAGCGGGGGAAACACAGATACGCAGTATTTT TRBV7-2 TRBD2 once TRBJ2-3
CASSSGQESSGNTIYF TGTGCCAGCAGCTCAGGTCAGGAAAGCTCTGGAAACACCATATATTTT TRBV7-8 NA NA TRBJ1-3
CASSVGTGGDQPQHF TGTGCCAGCAGTGTCGGGACAGGGGGCGATCAGCCCCAGCATTTT TRBV28 TRBD1 few TRBJ1-5
CASSKVERGPDTQYF TGTGCCAGCAGCAAAGTGGAGCGCGGGCCAGATACGCAGTATTTT TRBV21-1 NA NA TRBJ2-3
CASRGGFGGAYEQYF TGTGCCAGCAGGGGGGGATTCGGCGGCGCCTACGAGCAGTACTTC TRBV7-9 NA few TRBJ2-7
CASSQGTGKDYGYTF TGTGCCAGCAGCCAAGGGACAGGGAAGGACTATGGCTACACCTTC TRBV3-1/TRBV3-2 TRBD1 NA TRBJ1-2
CASNFAGALYEQYF TGTGCCAGCAATTTCGCAGGGGCCCTCTACGAGCAGTACTTC TRBV28 NA once TRBJ2-7
CAGTRATNYGYTF TGTGCCGGGACCAGGGCGACTAACTATGGCTACACCTTC TRBV30 NA NA TRBJ1-2
CASSSSGTGYQPQHF TGTGCCAGCAGTTCTTCCGGGACAGGGTATCAGCCCCAGCATTTT TRBV28 TRBD1 few TRBJ1-5
CAWNGGGRKLFF TGTGCCTGGAACGGTGGAGGGAGGAAACTGTTTTTT TRBV30 NA NA TRBJ1-4
CASSTYRGQGKGYTF TGTGCCAGCAGTACGTACAGGGGGCAAGGGAAGGGCTACACCTTC TRBV28 TRBD1 NA TRBJ1-2
CASRTGTWNEKLFF TGTGCCAGCAGGACTGGGACCTGGAATGAAAAACTGTTTTTT TRBV28 NA NA TRBJ1-4
CSVGAGAIHEQYF TGCAGCGTTGGGGCAGGGGCCATCCACGAGCAGTACTTC TRBV29-1 NA once TRBJ2-7
CASTTRGDTEAFF TGTGCCAGCACTACGCGGGGGGACACTGAAGCTTTCTTT TRBV5-6 NA NA TRBJ1-1
CASSKRRQGSAKNIQYF TGTGCCAGTAGCAAAAGGCGGCAGGGATCGGCCAAAAACATTCAGTACTTC TRBV19 NA NA TRBJ2-4
CASSPPRGVGTSGGAVETQYF TGTGCCAGCAGCCCTCCCCGGGGTGTCGGGACTAGCGGGGGGGCGGTGGAGACCCAGTACTTC TRBV3-1/TRBV3-2 TRBD2 NA TRBJ2-5